This T cell receptor (beta chain) was sequenced for a study of cytomegalovirus exposure and HLA in healthy donors. The germline V gene encodes CDR1 MDHEN and CDR2 SYDVKM. This CDR3 is built from 12 residues. Trimming removed 4 bases at V and 7 bases at J, with 11 bases between. Concerning this clone: The antigen remains unidentified.

PCR was performed using 60 Vbeta and 13 Jbeta primers. The table came from immunoSEQ multiplex PCR; TCRdb's copy has only in-frame clones and leaves some out. The table shows over 100,000 clones, with approximately 78% occurring only once. Points from the study as a whole: A further, later analysis showed that HLA-associated TCR beta chains (compared with equally common others) were more clonally expanded. Later work found most CMV-associated TCR beta chains apparently HLA-restricted. Differences between HLA loci emerged in a later analysis of TCR association rates, with DRB1 most and HLA-C fewest.

The material sequenced was PBMCs. The chain combines TRBV28 with TRBJ2-7; TRBD1 is a possible D gene (6 bases). The TCR originated in a woman aged 25 to 39 in good health and CMV-seropositive. CDR3 coding DNA: TGTGCCAGCAGTTCCGGACAGAGAGAGCAGTACTTC. Amino acids: CASSSGQREQYF.